This T cell receptor (beta chain) was captured in a study of cytomegalovirus exposure and HLA in healthy donors. Study-level points and caveats: Cytomegalovirus status, reportedly, was diagnosed with high specificity and sensitivity by the classifier.

Remarks on this clone: Its cognate antigen is unknown.

Data came from immunoSEQ multiplex PCR; TCRdb stores just in-frame clones and leaves some out. This table has under 150,000 clones, around 84% appearing once. The germline gives CDR1 MNHNS, CDR2 SASEGT. Trimming cost V 2 bases and J 5 bases; bases outside gene matches: 9. The CDR3 is made up of 15 amino acids. The genes are TRBV6-1 and TRBJ2-7; the match to TRBD2 covers 7 bases. Sequencing input: PBMCs. This clonotype was sampled from a man between 18 and 29 years old in good health and CMV-seropositive. This CDR3 is CASSESGGDPDEQYF. CDR3 DNA sequence: TGTGCCAGCAGTGAAAGTGGGGGGGATCCCGACGAGCAGTACTTC.